This T cell receptor (beta chain) came from a study of CD8 T cells in Susac syndrome. The authors reverse transcribed roughly 0.5 to 1 ug RNA with random hexamers. Amplification of TCR beta CDR3 across 54 Vbeta and 13 Jbeta was performed with immunoSEQ multiplex PCR. TCRdb re-called the immunoSEQ multiplex PCR reads with MiXCR, one entry per CDR3 protein. The table records some 180,000 distinct CDR3 sequences, roughly 90% of them present only once. From blood CD8+ and CD4+ T cells, the TCR beta chain was sequenced. Negative isolation was used for CD8+ and CD4+ T cells and FACS enrichment for TEMRA cells. Germline V lookup: CDR1 SGHDT, CDR2 YYEEEE. The CDR3 sequence is 13 residues long. Trimming took off 0 bases at V and 3 bases at J, with 6 bases between the two ends.

Sample: CD4+ T cells from PBMCs. The TCR comes from a human donor with Susac syndrome. V usage is TRBV5-6 and J usage is TRBJ1-1; no reliable D call. CDR3 nucleotides: TGTGCCAGCAGCTTGGGGTCCCACACTGAAGCTTTCTTT. Translation: CASSLGSHTEAFF.